Described below is a single T cell receptor (beta chain) sequence and its context. Its antigen is not identified. Other DNA variants within this sample encode the same CDR3. The entry originates in a study of shared clonotypes between healthy human individuals. Study findings and constraints: Represented genetic and exposure-history diversity was restricted by having few donors. Depth of sequencing was expected to influence donor clonotype sharing. Relative to their counterparts shared across all four donors, non-shared clonotypes exhibited diminished generation probabilities. In a handful of donors, about 5% of naive CD4 clonotypes appeared in common.

Trimming took off 0 bases at V and 3 bases at J, with 9 bases between the two ends. The length of the CDR3 is 14 residues. Germline CDR1 LGHNA, CDR2 YSLEER. Sequencing used immunoSEQ multiplex PCR; TCRdb keeps in-frame clones, though not all of them. The sample carries around 1.5 million clones, 98% recorded once. Sequencing was carried out using naive CD4+ T cells sorted from blood. Subset here: CD45RA+ positively selected. This receptor was identified in a man aged 25-45 years in good health. The rearrangement uses TRBV4-3 and TRBJ2-7; weak D call: TRBD2 (6 bases). The CDR3 sequence: CASSQEGRGYEQYF. The CDR3 nucleotides read TGCGCCAGCAGCCAAGAGGGGCGGGGCTACGAGCAGTACTTC.